This TCR beta chain was sequenced in a study of T cells after yellow fever vaccination. A universal primer site and UMIs were added as TCR cDNA was made by 5'RACE template switching. TCRdb re-called the 5' RACE reads through MiXCR, storing one row per CDR3 protein. The data show about 320,000 distinct CDR3 sequences, around 4.5% seen once. This clonotype occurred many times. Per the germline V gene, CDR1 is SSHAT and CDR2 is FNYEAQ (reference sequence). The germline V and J ends were trimmed by 5 bases and 0 bases, with 14 bases remaining between them. CDR3 size: 15 residues. The sequence derives from a man aged 18 to 30 who received the YFV17D yellow fever vaccine. This specimen consisted of PBMCs, obtained 15 days after the yellow fever booster vaccination. V and J are TRBV7-7 and TRBJ2-7; D remains ambiguous. CDR3 DNA sequence: TGTGCCAGCAGCGTGGATTTGGACGGCTCCTACGAGCAGTACTTC. It encodes CASSVDLDGSYEQYF.